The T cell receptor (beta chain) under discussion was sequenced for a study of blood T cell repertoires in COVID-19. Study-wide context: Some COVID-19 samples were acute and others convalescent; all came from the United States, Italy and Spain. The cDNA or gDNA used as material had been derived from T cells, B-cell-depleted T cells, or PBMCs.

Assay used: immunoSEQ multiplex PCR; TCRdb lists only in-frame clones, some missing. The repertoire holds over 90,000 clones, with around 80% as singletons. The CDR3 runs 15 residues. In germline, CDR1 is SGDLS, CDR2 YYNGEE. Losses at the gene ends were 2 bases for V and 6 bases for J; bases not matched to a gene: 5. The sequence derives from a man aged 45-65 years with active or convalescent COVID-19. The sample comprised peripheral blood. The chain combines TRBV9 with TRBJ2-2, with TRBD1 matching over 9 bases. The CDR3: CASSVTGGEPGELFF. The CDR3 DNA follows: TGTGCCAGCAGCGTCACAGGGGGCGAGCCCGGGGAGCTGTTTTTT.